Each of the 8 T cell receptor beta chains below was sequenced from the same sample in a study of CD8 T cells in Susac syndrome. The authors reverse transcribed roughly 0.5 to 1 ug RNA with random hexamers. TCRdb redid the calling of the immunoSEQ multiplex PCR reads with MiXCR, one entry per CDR3 protein. The data contain about 80,000 distinct CDR3 sequences, about 91% of them singletons. Sequenced input: CD8+ T cells from PBMCs. The source of these receptors is a human donor with multiple sclerosis.

Turning to this clonotype: The junction departs from germline at one end; a sequencing error may be responsible. This sequence joins TRBV28 and TRBJ2-7, with D possibly matching TRBD2 (7 bases). Germline lookup yields CDR1 MDHEN and CDR2 SYDVKM. CDR3 length: 15 residues. The CDR3 bases are TGTGCCAGCCGTTTCTATGGGGGGGCTAACTACGAGCAGTACTTC. Protein sequence: CASRFYGGANYEQYF.

This clonotype appeared a single time. The chain uses TRBV7-9 and TRBJ2-7, with 8 positions matching TRBD2. The trim removed 5 bases at V and 3 bases at J, leaving 12 bases unmatched. The CDR3 totals 16 residues. CDR1 is SEHNR, CDR2 FQNEAQ, per germline (reference sequence). The CDR3 spells CASSPRTGLGFYEQYF. In DNA, the CDR3 is TGTGCCAGCAGCCCGAGAACGGGACTAGGTTTCTACGAGCAGTACTTC.

This chain links TRBV20-1 with TRBJ1-1; no reliable D call. Trimming stripped 0 bases from V and 8 bases from J, with 13 bases between. The CDR3 runs 13 residues. Per germline, CDR1 DFQATT and CDR2 SNEGSKA (reference sequence). The CDR3 nucleotides are TGCAGTGCTAGAGATCGGTTGTCTACCGAAGCTTTCTTT. Protein: CSARDRLSTEAFF.

This chain joins TRBV19 and TRBJ2-1, with 11 bases identical to TRBD2. After removal of 3 bases from V and 4 bases from J, the junction contained 5 bases not matched to a gene. The CDR3 has 16 amino acids. CDR1 is LNHDA, CDR2 SQIVND, per germline (reference sequence). The CDR3 sequence is CASSIYGTSGYNEQFF. As DNA, the CDR3 is TGTGCCAGTAGTATCTACGGGACTAGCGGATACAATGAGCAGTTCTTC.

The chain couples TRBV6-1 to TRBJ1-6; D is unclear. This CDR3 has 13 amino acids. CDR1 MNHNS and CDR2 SASEGT come from the germline V gene. V lost 7 bases to trimming and J lost 10 bases, with 14 bases between them. The CDR3 spells CASTGVVRSPLHF. CDR3 coding DNA: TGTGCCAGCACTGGAGTGGTTCGGTCACCCCTCCACTTT.

The chain has TRBV29-1 and TRBJ1-2; D gene uncertain. CDR1 and CDR2 from the germline V gene are SQVTM and ANQGSEA. V was trimmed by 3 bases and J by 4 bases, leaving 12 bases between them. The CDR3 runs to 13 residues. This CDR3 is CSVDAEGSYGYTF. In DNA, the CDR3 is TGCAGCGTTGATGCGGAGGGAAGCTATGGCTACACCTTC.

This sequence joins TRBV19 and TRBJ2-1; 7 nucleotides align to TRBD2. V trimming: 3 bases; J trimming: 5 bases; junction bases outside the gene matches: 22. CDR1 is LNHDA and CDR2 is SQIVND in the germline V gene (reference sequence). There are 20 residues in the CDR3. This CDR3 is CASSIPLRLAEGYINNEQFF. For the CDR3, the DNA is TGTGCCAGTAGTATCCCACTTAGGCTAGCGGAGGGCTACATTAACAATGAGCAGTTCTTC.

This clonotype turned up a few times. The genes are TRBV5-1 and TRBJ1-2; no reliable D call. Per the germline V gene, CDR1 is SGHRS and CDR2 is YFSETQ. The CDR3 has 13 amino acids. The V gene lost 0 bases and the J gene lost 4 bases, with 7 bases spanning the gap. Written as DNA, the CDR3 is TGCGCCAGCAGCTTGGGGCAGAGCTATGGCTACACCTTC. Protein product: CASSLGQSYGYTF.